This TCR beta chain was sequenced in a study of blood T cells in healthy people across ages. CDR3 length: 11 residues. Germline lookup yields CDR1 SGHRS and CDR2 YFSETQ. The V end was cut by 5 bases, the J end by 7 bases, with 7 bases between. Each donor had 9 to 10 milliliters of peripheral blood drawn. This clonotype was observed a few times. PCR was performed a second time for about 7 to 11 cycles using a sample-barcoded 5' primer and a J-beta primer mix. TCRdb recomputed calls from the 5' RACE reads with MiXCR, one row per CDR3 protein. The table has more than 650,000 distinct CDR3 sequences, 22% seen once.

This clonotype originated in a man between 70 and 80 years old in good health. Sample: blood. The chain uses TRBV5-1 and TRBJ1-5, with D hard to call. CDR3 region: CASRAGQPQHF. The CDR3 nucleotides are TGCGCCAGCAGGGCGGGCCAGCCCCAGCATTTT.